Detailed here is one T cell receptor beta chain. Authors' processing steps: Reference gene primer amplification gave nucleated cell count estimates. Sequencing used immunoSEQ multiplex PCR; TCRdb keeps in-frame clones, though not all of them. That table supplies the V and J calls and clone size; D and trimming were determined from the DNA. The table records hundreds of thousands of clones, approximately 90% of them present only once. This entry is derived from a study of blood T cell repertoires in COVID-19. Looking at the study overall: Some COVID-19 samples were acute and others convalescent; all came from the United States, Italy and Spain. T cells, B-cell-depleted T cells, or PBMCs provided the cDNA or gDNA that served as material.

CDR1 is MGHRA and CDR2 is YSYEKL in the germline V gene. Trimming shortened V by 0 bases and J by 3 bases, and 8 bases separated the two germline ends. This CDR3 contains 14 residues. The sequence was collected from a young woman with acute or convalescent COVID-19. Specimen: peripheral blood. V usage is TRBV4-1 and J usage is TRBJ1-1; a possible D gene is TRBD1 (6 bases). CDR3 DNA sequence: TGCGCCAGCAGCCAAGAAAACAGGGACACTGAAGCTTTCTTT. Protein product: CASSQENRDTEAFF.